This TCR beta chain stems from a study of T cell clonality in common variable immunodeficiency. Study-wide findings and caveats: Reportedly, TCR beta sequences from common variable immunodeficiency showed fewer deletions and N-nucleotide insertions.

A note on this clone: The antigen remains undetermined. The CDR3 end lies 3 residues beyond the end of the read and is filled in from the germline J gene.

Germline V CDR1 and CDR2: DFQATT, SNEGSKA (reference sequence). The CDR3 is 14 residues long. After removal of 5 bases from V and 7 bases from J, the junction contained 10 bases not matched to a gene. Assay used: immunoSEQ multiplex PCR; TCRdb lists only in-frame clones, some missing. There are 26,000 or so clones in the sample, none observed a single time. The receptor comes from a human donor with common variable immunodeficiency. Sequenced material: peripheral blood mononuclear cells. The chain employs TRBV20-1 and TRBJ2-1; 8 bases match TRBD2. CDR3 in amino acids: CSADISGVGNEQFF. The CDR3 bases that were read are TGCAGTGCTGACATTAGCGGGGTTGGGAATGAG.